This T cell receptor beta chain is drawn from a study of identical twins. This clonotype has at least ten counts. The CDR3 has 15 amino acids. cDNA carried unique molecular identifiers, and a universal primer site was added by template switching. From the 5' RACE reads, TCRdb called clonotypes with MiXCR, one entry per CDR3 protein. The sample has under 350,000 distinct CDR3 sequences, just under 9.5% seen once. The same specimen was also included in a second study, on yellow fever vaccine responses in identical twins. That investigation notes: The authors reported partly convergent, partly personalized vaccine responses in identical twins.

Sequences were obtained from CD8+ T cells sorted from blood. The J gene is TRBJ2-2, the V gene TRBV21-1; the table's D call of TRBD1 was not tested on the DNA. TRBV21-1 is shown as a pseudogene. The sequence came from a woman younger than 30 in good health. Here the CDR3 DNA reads TGTGCCAGCCTTTGGGACAGGGGGAACACCGGGGAGCTGTTTTTT. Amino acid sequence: CASLWDRGNTGELFF.